The TCR beta chain under discussion was sequenced for a study of blood T cell repertoires in COVID-19. Study-wide background: The United States, Italy and Spain provided the acute and convalescent COVID-19 samples. PBMCs, B-cell-depleted T cells, or T cells were the source of the cDNA or gDNA that made up the material.

The CDR3 extends over 17 amino acids. J was trimmed by 0 bases and V by 5 bases; bases with no gene match: 8. Germline V lookup: CDR1 MNHEY, CDR2 SVGEGT. Cohorts were determined from participant-reported clinical history. TCRdb's copy holds only in-frame clones and misses some; the assay was immunoSEQ multiplex PCR. The table has about 220,000 clones, roughly 89% seen once. This clonotype originated in a man under 40 who had been exposed to COVID-19. V is TRBV6-2 or TRBV6-3 and J is TRBJ2-3; TRBD1 matches at 10 bases. Sequenced input: PBMCs or T cells enriched from blood (not recorded which). This CDR3 is CASSPHGTGVSTDTQYF. In nucleotides, the CDR3 is TGTGCCAGCAGTCCCCACGGGACAGGGGTCAGCACAGATACGCAGTATTTT.